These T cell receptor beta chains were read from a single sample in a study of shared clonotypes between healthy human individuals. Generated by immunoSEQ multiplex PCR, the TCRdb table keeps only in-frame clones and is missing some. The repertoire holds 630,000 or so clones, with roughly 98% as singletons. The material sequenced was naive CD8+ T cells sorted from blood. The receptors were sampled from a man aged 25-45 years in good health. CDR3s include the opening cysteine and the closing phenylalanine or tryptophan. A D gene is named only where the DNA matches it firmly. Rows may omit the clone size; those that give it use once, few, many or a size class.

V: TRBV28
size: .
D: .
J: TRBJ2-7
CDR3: CASTARDGAYEQYF
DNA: TGTGCCAGCACCGCGAGGGACGGAGCCTACGAGCAGTACTTC

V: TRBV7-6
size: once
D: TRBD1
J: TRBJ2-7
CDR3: CASTPGTGKFYEQYF
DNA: TGTGCCAGCACCCCCGGGACAGGGAAATTCTACGAGCAGTACTTC

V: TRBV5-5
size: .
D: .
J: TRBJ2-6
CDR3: CASSLGTLRSGANVLTF
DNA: TGTGCCAGCAGCTTGGGGACTTTACGCTCTGGGGCCAACGTCCTGACTTTC

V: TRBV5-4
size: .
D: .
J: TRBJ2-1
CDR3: CASSFSTPYEQFF
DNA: TGTGCCAGCAGCTTTAGCACTCCCTATGAGCAGTTCTTC

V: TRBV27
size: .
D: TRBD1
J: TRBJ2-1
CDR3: CASSSRTGGSYNEQFF
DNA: TGTGCCAGCAGTTCCAGGACAGGGGGCTCCTACAATGAGCAGTTCTTC

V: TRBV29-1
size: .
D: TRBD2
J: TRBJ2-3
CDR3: CSVGGLAGIGDTQYF
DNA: TGCAGCGTTGGAGGACTAGCGGGCATTGGAGATACGCAGTATTTT

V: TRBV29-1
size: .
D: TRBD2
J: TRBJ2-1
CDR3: CSVARGGRDNEQFF
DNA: TGCAGCGTAGCGAGGGGAGGGCGGGACAATGAGCAGTTCTTC

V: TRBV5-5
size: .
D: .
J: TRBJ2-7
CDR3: CASSLEDRVYEQYF
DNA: TGTGCCAGCAGCTTGGAGGACAGAGTCTACGAGCAGTACTTC

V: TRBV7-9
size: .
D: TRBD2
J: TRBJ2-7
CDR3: CASSQTSGRFYEQYF
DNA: TGTGCCAGCAGCCAGACTAGCGGGAGGTTCTACGAGCAGTACTTC

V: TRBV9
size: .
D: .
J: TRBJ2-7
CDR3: CASGATESYEQYF
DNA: TGTGCCAGCGGAGCAACAGAGTCCTACGAGCAGTACTTC

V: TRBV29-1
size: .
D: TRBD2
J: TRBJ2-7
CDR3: CSVELAGAYEQYF
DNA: TGCAGCGTTGAGCTAGCGGGGGCCTACGAGCAGTACTTC

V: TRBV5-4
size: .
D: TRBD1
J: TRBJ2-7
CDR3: CASSLGGQGIPTYEQYF
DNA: TGTGCCAGCAGCTTGGGGGGACAGGGAATCCCTACCTACGAGCAGTACTTC

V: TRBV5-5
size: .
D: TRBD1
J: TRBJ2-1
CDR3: CATSQDRFYNEQFF
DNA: TGTGCCACCTCTCAGGACAGGTTTTACAATGAGCAGTTCTTC

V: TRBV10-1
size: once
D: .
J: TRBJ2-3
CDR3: CASSESSFSSTDTQYF
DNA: TGCGCCAGCAGTGAGTCTAGTTTTTCTAGCACAGATACGCAGTATTTT

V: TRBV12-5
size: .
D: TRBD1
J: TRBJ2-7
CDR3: CASGPDRANSYEQYF
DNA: TGTGCTAGTGGTCCAGACAGGGCGAATTCCTACGAGCAGTACTTC

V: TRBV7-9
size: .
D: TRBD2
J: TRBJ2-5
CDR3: CASSLVASGTGETQYF
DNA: TGTGCCAGCAGCTTAGTCGCTAGCGGGACGGGGGAGACCCAGTACTTC

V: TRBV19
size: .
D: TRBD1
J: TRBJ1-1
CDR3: CASSYRGDTEAFF
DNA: TGTGCCAGTAGCTACAGGGGTGACACTGAAGCTTTCTTT

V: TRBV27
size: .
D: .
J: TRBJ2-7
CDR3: CASSLTETYEQYF
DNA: TGTGCCAGCAGTTTAACCGAAACCTACGAGCAGTACTTC

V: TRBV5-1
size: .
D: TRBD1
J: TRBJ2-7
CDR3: CASSYGQDSSYEQYF
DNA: TGCGCCAGCAGCTATGGACAGGACAGCTCCTACGAGCAGTACTTC

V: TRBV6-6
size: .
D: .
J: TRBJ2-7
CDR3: CASSLARPPNYEQYF
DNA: TGTGCCAGCAGTCTAGCCAGGCCACCAAACTACGAGCAGTACTTC

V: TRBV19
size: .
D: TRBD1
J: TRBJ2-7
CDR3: CASAPGQGPNEQYF
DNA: TGTGCCAGTGCACCGGGACAGGGCCCCAACGAGCAGTACTTC

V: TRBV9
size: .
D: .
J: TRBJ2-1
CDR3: CASCAGNNEQFF
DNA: TGTGCCAGCTGCGCGGGGAACAATGAGCAGTTCTTC

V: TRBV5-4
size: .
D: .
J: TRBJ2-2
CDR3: CASSWNWGGELFF
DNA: TGTGCCAGCAGCTGGAACTGGGGCGGGGAGCTGTTTTTT

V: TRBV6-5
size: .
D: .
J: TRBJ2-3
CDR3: CASTAARTDTQYF
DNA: TGTGCCAGCACTGCGGCTCGCACAGATACGCAGTATTTT

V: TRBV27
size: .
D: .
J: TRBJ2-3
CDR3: CASSSYSVAPQYF
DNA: TGTGCCAGCAGTTCTTATTCGGTAGCTCCGCAGTATTTT

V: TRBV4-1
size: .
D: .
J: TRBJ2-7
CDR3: CASSRVANPSYEQYF
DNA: TGCGCCAGCAGCCGGGTGGCGAACCCCTCCTACGAGCAGTACTTC

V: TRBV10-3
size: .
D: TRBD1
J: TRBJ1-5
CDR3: CAISEPTGGGQPQHF
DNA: TGTGCCATCAGTGAGCCTACAGGGGGCGGACAGCCCCAGCATTTT

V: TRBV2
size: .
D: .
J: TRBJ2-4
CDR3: CASSEREAKNIQYF
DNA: TGTGCCAGCAGTGAACGAGAGGCCAAAAACATTCAGTACTTC

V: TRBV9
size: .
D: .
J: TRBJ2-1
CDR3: CASSVEGSMGSNEQFF
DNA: TGTGCCAGCAGCGTAGAGGGTAGTATGGGATCTAATGAGCAGTTCTTC

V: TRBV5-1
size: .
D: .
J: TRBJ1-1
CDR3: CASSVDSSYFTEAFF
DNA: TGCGCCAGCAGCGTGGACAGTTCTTACTTCACTGAAGCTTTCTTT

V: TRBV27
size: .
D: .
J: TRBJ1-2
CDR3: CASSFVSEAGKYGYTF
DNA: TGTGCCAGCAGTTTCGTCTCAGAGGCAGGGAAGTATGGCTACACCTTC

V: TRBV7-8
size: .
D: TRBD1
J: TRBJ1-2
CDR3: CASSIPGQGNYGYTF
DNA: TGTGCCAGCAGCATACCGGGACAGGGGAACTATGGCTACACCTTC

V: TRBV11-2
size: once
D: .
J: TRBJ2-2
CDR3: CASSSGNTGELFF
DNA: TGTGCCAGCAGTTCGGGGAACACCGGGGAGCTGTTTTTT

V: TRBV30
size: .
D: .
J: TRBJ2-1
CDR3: CAWYRRSYNEQFF
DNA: TGTGCCTGGTACAGGCGCTCCTACAATGAGCAGTTCTTC

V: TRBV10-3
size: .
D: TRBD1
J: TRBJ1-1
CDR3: CAIAHRGMETEAFF
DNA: TGTGCCATCGCCCACAGGGGTATGGAGACTGAAGCTTTCTTT

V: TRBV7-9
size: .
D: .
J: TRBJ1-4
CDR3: CASSLTTELFF
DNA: TGTGCCAGCAGCTTAACTACAGAACTGTTTTTT

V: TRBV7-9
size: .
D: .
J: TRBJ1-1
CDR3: CASSLVVRNTEAFF
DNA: TGTGCCAGCAGCTTAGTTGTCAGGAACACTGAAGCTTTCTTT

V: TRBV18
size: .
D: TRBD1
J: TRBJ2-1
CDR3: CASSPPQGRYEQFF
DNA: TGTGCCAGCTCACCACCACAGGGGCGGTATGAGCAGTTCTTC

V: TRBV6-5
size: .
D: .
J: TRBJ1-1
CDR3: CASSYSAGGLNTEAFF
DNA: TGTGCCAGCAGTTACTCTGCGGGGGGGTTGAACACTGAAGCTTTCTTT

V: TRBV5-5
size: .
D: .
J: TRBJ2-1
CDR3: CASSLDLGSSYNEQFF
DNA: TGTGCCAGCAGCTTGGACTTGGGGTCTTCCTACAATGAGCAGTTCTTC

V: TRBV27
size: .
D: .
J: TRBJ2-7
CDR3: CASSPLGASFIEYEQYF
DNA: TGTGCCAGCAGTCCACTCGGGGCCTCGTTTATTGAATACGAGCAGTACTTC

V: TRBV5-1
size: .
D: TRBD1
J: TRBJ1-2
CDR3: CASSPGTGNIYGYTF
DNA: TGCGCCAGCAGCCCAGGGACAGGGAATATCTATGGCTACACCTTC

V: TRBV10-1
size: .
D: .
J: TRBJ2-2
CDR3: CASSGQVAWTGELFF
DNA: TGCGCCAGCAGTGGACAGGTCGCTTGGACCGGGGAGCTGTTTTTT

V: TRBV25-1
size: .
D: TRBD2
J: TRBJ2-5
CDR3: CASSDVRGLAGDQETQYF
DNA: TGTGCCAGCAGTGACGTCCGTGGGCTAGCGGGGGACCAAGAGACCCAGTACTTC

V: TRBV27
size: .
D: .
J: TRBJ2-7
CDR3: CASSFNPYEQYF
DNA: TGTGCCAGCAGTTTCAATCCCTACGAGCAGTACTTC

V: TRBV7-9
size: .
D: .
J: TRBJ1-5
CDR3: CASSLRGDQPQHF
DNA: TGTGCCAGCAGCTTGAGGGGGGATCAGCCCCAGCATTTT

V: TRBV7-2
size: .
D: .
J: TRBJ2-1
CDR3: CASSLRHTDEQFF
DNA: TGTGCCAGCAGCTTAAGACACACGGATGAGCAGTTCTTC

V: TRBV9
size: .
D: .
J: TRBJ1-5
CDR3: CASSVGGEGQPQHF
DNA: TGTGCCAGCAGCGTGGGGGGCGAGGGTCAGCCCCAGCATTTT

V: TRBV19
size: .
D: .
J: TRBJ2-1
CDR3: CASSIADYSAEQFF
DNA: TGTGCCAGTAGTATAGCCGACTATTCCGCTGAGCAGTTCTTC

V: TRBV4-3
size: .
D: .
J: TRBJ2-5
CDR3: CASSHYIQETQYF
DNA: TGCGCCAGCAGCCACTATATCCAAGAGACCCAGTACTTC

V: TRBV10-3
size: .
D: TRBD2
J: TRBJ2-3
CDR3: CAISGTSGFTDTQYF
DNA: TGTGCCATCAGTGGGACTAGCGGTTTCACAGATACGCAGTATTTT